This T cell receptor (beta chain) is from a study of technical replicates of blood from a few donors. The CDR3 length is 14 residues. The germline CDR1 and CDR2 sequences are MNHNS and SASEGT. V was pared by 7 bases and J by 2 bases, with 6 bases of the junction left unmatched. Method: immunoSEQ multiplex PCR; TCRdb's copy keeps in-frame clones and lacks some. The sample comprises roughly 60,000 clones, approximately 87% of which are singletons, and about 5% rests with the top ten. This clone was recorded once. Sequenced sample: PBMCs. The chain is built from TRBV6-1 and TRBJ2-7; 9 positions agree with TRBD1. The receptor was isolated from a human donor in good health. Some clones in this sample may be carry-over from other donors' samples. The CDR3 region is CASNPDRGTYEQYF. CDR3 nucleotide sequence: TGTGCCAGCAACCCGGACAGGGGTACCTACGAGCAGTACTTC.